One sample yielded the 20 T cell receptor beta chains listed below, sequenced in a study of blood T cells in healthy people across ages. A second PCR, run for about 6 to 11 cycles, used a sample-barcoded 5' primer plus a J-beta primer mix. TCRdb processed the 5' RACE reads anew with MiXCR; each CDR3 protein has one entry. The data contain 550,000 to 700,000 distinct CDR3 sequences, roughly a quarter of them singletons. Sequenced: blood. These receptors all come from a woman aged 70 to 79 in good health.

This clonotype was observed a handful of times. The CDR3 here is CASSQDLDRPHHYGYTF. The CDR3 nucleotides are TGCGCCAGCAGCCAAGATCTGGACAGACCTCACCACTATGGCTACACCTTC. This chain joins TRBV4-3 and TRBJ1-2, with D perhaps TRBD1 (6 bases). The CDR3 loop spans 17 amino acids. From germline, CDR1 is LGHNA and CDR2 YSLEER. The ends were cut back, 0 bases at V and 3 bases at J, with 17 bases in the middle.

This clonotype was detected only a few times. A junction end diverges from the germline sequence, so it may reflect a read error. The CDR3 coding sequence is TGTGCCAGCAGCCTGGACAGGAACACTGAAGTTTTCTTT. Translation gives CASSLDRNTEVFF. V gene TRBV6-4 combines with J gene TRBJ1-1, with TRBD1 identical over 7 bases. Germline-derived CDR1 and CDR2 are MRHNA and SNTAGT. CDR3 size: 13 residues.

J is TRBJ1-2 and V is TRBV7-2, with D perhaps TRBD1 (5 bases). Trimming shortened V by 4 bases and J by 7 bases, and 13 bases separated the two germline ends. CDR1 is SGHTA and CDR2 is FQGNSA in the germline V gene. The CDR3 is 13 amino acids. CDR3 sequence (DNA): TGTGCCAGCAGCTCTGGGGACGCGGGTGGCTACACCTTC. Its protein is CASSSGDAGGYTF. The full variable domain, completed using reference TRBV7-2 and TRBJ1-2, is GAGVSQSPSNKVTEKGKDVELRCDPISGHTALYWYRQSLGQGLEFLIYFQGNSAPDKSGLPSDRFSAERTGGSVSTLTIQRTQQEDSAVYLCASSSGDAGGYTFGSGTRLTVV.

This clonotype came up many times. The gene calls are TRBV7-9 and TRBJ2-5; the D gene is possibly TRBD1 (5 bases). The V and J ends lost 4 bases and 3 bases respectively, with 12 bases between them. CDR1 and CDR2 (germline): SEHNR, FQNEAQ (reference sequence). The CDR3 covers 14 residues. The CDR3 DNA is TGTGCCAGCAGCTACTACAGGAAAGAAGAGACCCAGTACTTC. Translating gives CASSYYRKEETQYF.

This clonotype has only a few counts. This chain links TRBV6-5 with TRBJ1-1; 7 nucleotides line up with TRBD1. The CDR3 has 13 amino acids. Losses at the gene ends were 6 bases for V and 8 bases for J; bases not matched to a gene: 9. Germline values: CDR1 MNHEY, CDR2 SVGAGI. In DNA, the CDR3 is TGTGCCAGCAGCTGGGGACAGTTGGCGGAAGCTTTCTTT. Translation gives CASSWGQLAEAFF.

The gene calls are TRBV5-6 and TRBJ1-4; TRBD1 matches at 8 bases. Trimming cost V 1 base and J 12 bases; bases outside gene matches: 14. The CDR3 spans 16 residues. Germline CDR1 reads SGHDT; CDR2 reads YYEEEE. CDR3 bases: TGTGCCAGCAGCTTGCCTCAGGGGGCTCTTTCACAGGAACTGTTTTTT. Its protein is CASSLPQGALSQELFF. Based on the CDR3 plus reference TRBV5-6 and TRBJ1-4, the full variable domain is DAGVTQSPTHLIKTRGQQVTLRCSPKSGHDTVSWYQQALGQGPQFIFQYYEEEERQRGNFPDRFSGHQFPNYSSELNVNALLLGDSALYLCASSLPQGALSQELFFGSGTQLSVL.

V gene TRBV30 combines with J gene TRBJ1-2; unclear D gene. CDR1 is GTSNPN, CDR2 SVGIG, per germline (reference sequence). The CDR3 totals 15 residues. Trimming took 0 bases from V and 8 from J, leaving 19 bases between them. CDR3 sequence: CAWSVLFTPSCGYTF. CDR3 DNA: TGTGCCTGGAGTGTACTTTTTACCCCGAGCTGCGGCTACACCTTC.

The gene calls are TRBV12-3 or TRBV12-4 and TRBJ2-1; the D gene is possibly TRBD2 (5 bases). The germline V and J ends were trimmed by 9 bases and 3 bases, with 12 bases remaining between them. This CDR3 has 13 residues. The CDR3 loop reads CASGLLSYNEQFF. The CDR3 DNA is TGTGCCAGTGGACTTCTCAGCTACAATGAGCAGTTCTTC.

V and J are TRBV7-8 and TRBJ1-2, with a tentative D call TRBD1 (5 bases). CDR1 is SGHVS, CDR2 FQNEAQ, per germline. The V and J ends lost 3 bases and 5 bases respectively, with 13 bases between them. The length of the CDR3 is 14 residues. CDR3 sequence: CASSLGVELYGYTF. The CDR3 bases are TGTGCCAGCAGCTTGGGGGTTGAACTATATGGCTACACCTTC.

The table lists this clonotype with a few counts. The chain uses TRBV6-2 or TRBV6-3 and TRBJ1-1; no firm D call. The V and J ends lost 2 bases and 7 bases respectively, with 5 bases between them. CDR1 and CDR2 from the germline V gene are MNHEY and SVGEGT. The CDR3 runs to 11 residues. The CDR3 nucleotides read TGTGCCAGCAGTTACCTTGGTGAAGCTTTCTTT. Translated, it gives CASSYLGEAFF.

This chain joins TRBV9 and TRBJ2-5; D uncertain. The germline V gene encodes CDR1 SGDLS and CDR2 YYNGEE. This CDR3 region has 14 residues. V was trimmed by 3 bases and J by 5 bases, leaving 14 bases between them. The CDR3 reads CASSGDGFTETQYF. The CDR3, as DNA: TGTGCCAGCAGCGGCGACGGTTTTACGGAGACCCAGTACTTC.

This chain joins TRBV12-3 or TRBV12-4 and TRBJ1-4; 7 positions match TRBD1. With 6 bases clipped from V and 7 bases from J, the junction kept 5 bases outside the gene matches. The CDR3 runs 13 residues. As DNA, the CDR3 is TGTGCCAGCAGCAAAGACAGGGTTGAAAAACTGTTTTTT. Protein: CASSKDRVEKLFF.

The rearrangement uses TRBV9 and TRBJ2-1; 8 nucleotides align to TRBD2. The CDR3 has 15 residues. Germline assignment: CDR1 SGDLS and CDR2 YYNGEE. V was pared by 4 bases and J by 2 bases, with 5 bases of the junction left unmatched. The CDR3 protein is CASSREGTPYNEQFF. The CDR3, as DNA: TGTGCCAGCAGCCGGGAGGGGACCCCCTACAATGAGCAGTTCTTC.

In nucleotides, the CDR3 is TGTGCCAGCAGCTTGAACGGGCAGAACAATGAGCAGTTCTTC. Its protein product is CASSLNGQNNEQFF. The V call is TRBV7-9, the J call TRBJ2-1, with no clear D. V gave up 3 bases and J gave up 5 bases, with 11 bases separating them. Germline values: CDR1 SEHNR, CDR2 FQNEAQ (reference sequence). The CDR3 sequence is 14 residues long.

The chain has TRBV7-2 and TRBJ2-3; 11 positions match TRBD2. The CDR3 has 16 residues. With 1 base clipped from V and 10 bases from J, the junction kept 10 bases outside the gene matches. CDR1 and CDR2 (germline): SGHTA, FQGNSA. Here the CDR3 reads CASSLEGLAVQGAQYF. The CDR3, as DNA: TGTGCCAGCAGCTTAGAGGGACTAGCGGTGCAAGGTGCGCAGTATTTT.

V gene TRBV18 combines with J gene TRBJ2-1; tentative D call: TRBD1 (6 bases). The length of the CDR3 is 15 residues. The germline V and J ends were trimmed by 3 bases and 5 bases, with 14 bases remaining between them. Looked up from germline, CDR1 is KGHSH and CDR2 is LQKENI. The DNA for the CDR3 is TGTGCCAGCTCACCCCCTAACGCAGGGGACAATGAGCAGTTCTTC. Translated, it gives CASSPPNAGDNEQFF.

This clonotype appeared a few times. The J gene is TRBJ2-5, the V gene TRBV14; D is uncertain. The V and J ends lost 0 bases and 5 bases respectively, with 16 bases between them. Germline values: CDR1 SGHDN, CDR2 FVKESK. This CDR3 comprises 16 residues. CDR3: CASSQDYRPTGETQYF. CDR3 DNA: TGTGCCAGCAGCCAAGATTACCGTCCCACCGGGGAGACCCAGTACTTC.

The CDR3 loop is CAISEVDRAGDYGYTF. The CDR3 bases are TGTGCCATCAGTGAGGTGGACAGGGCAGGGGACTATGGCTACACCTTC. The chain joins TRBV10-3 to TRBJ1-2, with 8 positions matching TRBD1. The junction had 8 bases not matched to a gene; V was cut back by 2 bases and J by 3 bases. Germline CDR1 ENHRY, CDR2 SYGVKD. The CDR3 runs 16 residues.

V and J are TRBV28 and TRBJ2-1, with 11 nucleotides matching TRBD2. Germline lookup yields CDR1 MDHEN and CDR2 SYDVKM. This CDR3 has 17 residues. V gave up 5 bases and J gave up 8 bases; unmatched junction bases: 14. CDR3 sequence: CASSPPEVAGGPDEQFF. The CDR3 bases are TGTGCCAGCAGTCCCCCAGAAGTAGCGGGGGGGCCAGATGAGCAGTTCTTC.

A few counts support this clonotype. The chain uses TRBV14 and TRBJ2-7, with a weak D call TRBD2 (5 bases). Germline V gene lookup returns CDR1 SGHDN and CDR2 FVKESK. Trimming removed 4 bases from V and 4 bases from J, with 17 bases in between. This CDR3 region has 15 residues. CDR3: CASSRRSGGAYEQYF. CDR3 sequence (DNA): TGTGCCAGCAGCCGGAGGTCAGGCGGCGCATACGAGCAGTACTTC.